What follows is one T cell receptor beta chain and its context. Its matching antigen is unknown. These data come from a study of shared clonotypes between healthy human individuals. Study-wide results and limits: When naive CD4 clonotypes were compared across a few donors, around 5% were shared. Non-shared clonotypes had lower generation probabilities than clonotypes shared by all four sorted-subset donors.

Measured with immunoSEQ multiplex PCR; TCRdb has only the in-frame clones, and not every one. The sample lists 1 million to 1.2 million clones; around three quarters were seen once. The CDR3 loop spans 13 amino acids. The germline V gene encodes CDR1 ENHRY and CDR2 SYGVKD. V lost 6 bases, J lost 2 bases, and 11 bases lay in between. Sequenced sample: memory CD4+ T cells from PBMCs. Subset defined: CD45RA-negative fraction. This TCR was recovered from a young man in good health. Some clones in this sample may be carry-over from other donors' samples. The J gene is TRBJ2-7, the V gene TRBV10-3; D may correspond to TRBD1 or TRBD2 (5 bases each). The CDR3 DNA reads TGTGCCATCAGGAGGGACGGGGCCTACGAGCAGTACTTC. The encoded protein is CAIRRDGAYEQYF.